This T cell receptor (beta chain) was identified during a study of T cells after posttransplantation cyclophosphamide. Study-wide findings and caveats: Donor CD8+ memory clones often dominated recipient blood repertoires at later times. Tissue-infiltrating T cells from skin or gut overlapped little with blood T cells. Recipient CMV seropositivity and CMV reactivation strongly tracked TRB clonality.

V lost 5 bases, J lost 7 bases, and 8 bases stayed unmatched. Per germline, CDR1 SQVTM and CDR2 ANQGSEA. The CDR3 covers 14 residues. On the day of bone marrow donation, the related graft donor provided peripheral blood. Clones were sequenced by immunoSEQ multiplex PCR, and TCRdb holds only the in-frame ones, with some missing. The table lists about 46,000 clones, roughly 93% of them singletons. Concerning this clone: Its antigen is currently unknown.

Sequencing was performed on PBMCs. V usage is TRBV29-1 and J usage is TRBJ1-6, with 7 bases that match TRBD1. This TCR derives from a woman aged 45 to 65 in good health and a related stem cell transplant donor. The CDR3 DNA reads as TGCAGCGTTTCCATGACAGGGAGCAATTCACCCCTCCACTTT. Amino acids: CSVSMTGSNSPLHF. The full variable domain, completed using reference TRBV29-1 and TRBJ1-6, is SAVISQKPSRDICQRGTSLTIQCQVDSQVTMMFWYRQQPGQSLTLIATANQGSEATYESGFVIDKFPISRPNLTFSTLTVSNMSPEDSSIYLCSVSMTGSNSPLHFGNGTRLTVT.